Following are 29 T cell receptor beta chains from one sample sequenced in a study of blood T cell repertoires in COVID-19. TCRdb keeps only in-frame clones here, not all; method: immunoSEQ multiplex PCR. This table holds roughly 85,000 clones, around 86% found once. Sequencing was carried out using peripheral blood. The receptors were sampled from a man in his fifties or sixties with active or convalescent COVID-19.

The V gene is TRBV7-8, the J gene TRBJ2-2, with D tentatively TRBD1 (5 bases). V was shortened by 6 bases and J by 1 base, with 24 bases between the two germline ends. From germline, CDR1 is SGHVS and CDR2 FQNEAQ. The CDR3 loop spans 19 amino acids. CDR3: CASSPYSYRRAKNTGELFF. The CDR3 region has the DNA TGTGCCAGCAGTCCCTATTCGTATCGCAGGGCGAAGAACACCGGGGAGCTGTTTTTT.

This chain joins TRBV19 and TRBJ2-1; possibly TRBD2 for D (5 bases). CDR3 size: 16 residues. The V end lost 4 bases, the J end lost 0 bases, and 13 bases lay between the germline ends. From germline, CDR1 is LNHDA and CDR2 SQIVND (reference sequence). The CDR3 bases are TGTGCCAGTAGTACCGATGGTGGGAGCTCCTACAATGAGCAGTTCTTC. It is translated as CASSTDGGSSYNEQFF.

This chain joins TRBV6-2 or TRBV6-3 and TRBJ2-1; TRBD1 might be the D (6 bases). V lost 3 bases and J lost 9, with 12 bases in between. CDR1 and CDR2 (germline): MNHEY, SVGEGT. This CDR3 has 13 residues. CDR3 sequence (DNA): TGTGCCAGCAGTTATTCAGGGGCCGCTGAGCAGTTCTTC. It is translated as CASSYSGAAEQFF.

This chain connects TRBV11-2 to TRBJ2-3, with 8 positions matching TRBD2. The germline CDR1 and CDR2 sequences are SGHAT and FQNNGV. This CDR3 has 16 residues. V was pared by 1 base and J by 2 bases, with 5 bases of the junction left unmatched. The CDR3 sequence: CASSLAPLAATDTQYF. In nucleotides, the CDR3 is TGTGCCAGCAGCTTAGCCCCACTAGCGGCCACAGATACGCAGTATTTT.

The rearrangement uses TRBV1 and TRBJ2-3; TRBD2 is the table's D call and was not checked against the DNA. TRBV1 is a pseudogene locus. This CDR3 is 18 amino acids long. In DNA form, the CDR3 reads TGCACCAGCAGCCAAGATCCTGGACTAGCGGGCCTTGCAGATACGCAGTATTTT. It specifies CTSSQDPGLAGLADTQYF.

V and J are TRBV5-8 and TRBJ2-5; a possible D gene is TRBD1 (6 bases). The length of the CDR3 is 11 residues. Trimming took off 7 bases at V and 5 bases at J, with 9 bases between the two ends. Germline-derived CDR1 and CDR2 are SGHTS and YDEGEE. CDR3 sequence reads: CASQGRETQYF. The CDR3 DNA sequence: TGTGCCAGCCAGGGGCGGGAGACCCAGTACTTC. The variable domain in full, completed from reference TRBV5-8 and TRBJ2-5, reads EAGVTQSPTHLIKTRGQQATLRCSPISGHTSVYWYQQALGLGLQFLLWYDEGEERNRGNFPPRFSGRQFPNYSSELNVNALELEDSALYLCASQGRETQYFGPGTRLLVL.

The V and J genes are TRBV6-2 or TRBV6-3 and TRBJ1-3, with D possibly TRBD1 on 5 matching bases. Germline CDR1 is MNHEY and CDR2 is SVGEGT. This CDR3 comprises 16 residues. Trimming cost V 6 bases and J 1 base, with 16 bases left between them. CDR3 nucleotides: TGTGCCAGCAGCATGACCGGGACTGAGTCTGGAAACACCATATATTTT. Its translation is CASSMTGTESGNTIYF.

This clone is a singleton in its sample. The CDR3 is CASSGTSRTEAFF. The DNA of the CDR3 is TGTGCCAGCAGTGGGACAAGTCGGACTGAAGCTTTCTTT. The rearrangement links TRBV12-3 or TRBV12-4 to TRBJ1-1, with D perhaps matching TRBD1 (6 bases). CDR3 length equals 13 residues. V shed 5 bases and J shed 5 bases, with 12 bases lying between them.

On this clone: Other DNA sequences in the sample encode the same CDR3. The V and J genes are TRBV28 and TRBJ1-2; possible D gene TRBD1, 6 bases. Germline CDR1 and CDR2: MDHEN and SYDVKM. The CDR3 consists of 13 residues. Between the trimmed V and J ends, which lost 2 bases and 4 bases, there was a span of 8 bases. The CDR3, as DNA: TGTGCCAGCAGTTTAGGCAGGGGCTATGGCTACACCTTC. This gives the protein CASSLGRGYGYTF.

The chain links TRBV5-4 to TRBJ1-1; D is perhaps TRBD1 (6 bases). This CDR3 has 14 amino acids. Trimming left V 2 bases short and J 1 base short, with 9 bases between. Germline CDR1 reads SGHNT; CDR2 reads YYREEE (reference sequence). CDR3 sequence reads: CASSFQGPNTEAFF. Written as DNA, the CDR3 is TGTGCCAGCAGCTTTCAGGGGCCGAACACTGAAGCTTTCTTT.

This chain links TRBV7-2 with TRBJ1-3, with TRBD1 matching over 11 bases. There are 17 residues in the CDR3. J lost 0 bases, V lost 5 bases, and 6 bases had no gene match. CDR1 SGHTA and CDR2 FQGNSA come from the germline V gene. CDR3 amino acids: CASSPGTGGLSGNTIYF. The DNA of the CDR3 is TGTGCCAGCAGCCCGGGGACAGGGGGACTCTCTGGAAACACCATATATTTT. Full variable domain (remainder filled in from reference TRBV7-2 and TRBJ1-3): GAGVSQSPSNKVTEKGKDVELRCDPISGHTALYWYRQSLGQGLEFLIYFQGNSAPDKSGLPSDRFSAERTGGSVSTLTIQRTQQEDSAVYLCASSPGTGGLSGNTIYFGEGSWLTVV.

The rearrangement links TRBV2 to TRBJ1-2, with a tentative D call TRBD1 (6 bases). Per germline, CDR1 SNHLY and CDR2 FYNNEI. CDR3 length equals 14 residues. Trimming shortened V by 6 bases and J by 2 bases, and 13 bases separated the two germline ends. Here the CDR3 DNA reads TGTGCCAGCAGGAAGGACAGAAACAACTATGGCTACACCTTC. Translated: CASRKDRNNYGYTF.

V and J are TRBV6-5 and TRBJ2-7; TRBD1 matches at 11 bases. Trimming at V came to 8 bases and at J to 4 bases, leaving 7 bases not matched to a gene. Germline V CDR1 and CDR2: MNHEY, SVGAGI. This CDR3 is 14 amino acids long. The CDR3 DNA sequence: TGTGCCAGCCGGACAGGGGGCGCCACGTACGAGCAGTACTTC. This encodes CASRTGGATYEQYF.

This chain links TRBV19 with TRBJ2-7; D might be TRBD1 (6 bases). This CDR3 has 14 amino acids. Per germline, CDR1 LNHDA and CDR2 SQIVND (reference sequence). Trimming took 3 bases from V and 6 from J, leaving 15 bases between them. In nucleotides, the CDR3 is TGTGCCAGTAGTATGACCCAACAGGGCCTCGAGCAGTACTTC. It encodes CASSMTQQGLEQYF.

The sample holds a few counts of this clone. This sequence joins TRBV4-1 and TRBJ2-6; 9 nucleotides match TRBD1. V lost 3 bases, J lost 1 base, and 10 bases stayed unmatched. Germline V gives CDR1 MGHRA, CDR2 YSYEKL. The CDR3 has 19 amino acids. CDR3 coding DNA: TGCGCCAGCAGCCAGCGTCCTTGGGACAGGGATTCTGGGGCCAACGTCCTGACTTTC. The encoded protein is CASSQRPWDRDSGANVLTF.

This sequence joins TRBV10-3 and TRBJ2-7; 8 bases fit TRBD1. CDR1 ENHRY and CDR2 SYGVKD come from the germline V gene. V lost 6 bases to trimming and J lost 4 bases; unmatched junction nucleotides: 5. The CDR3 has 13 amino acids. The CDR3 loop reads CAISTDRGYEQYF. DNA for the CDR3: TGTGCCATCAGCACTGACAGGGGTTACGAGCAGTACTTC.

The chain couples TRBV7-2 to TRBJ1-1; 7 positions match TRBD1. V shed 0 bases and J 7 bases; nucleotides not matched to a gene: 8. CDR3 size: 15 residues. Germline lookup yields CDR1 SGHTA and CDR2 FQGNSA. The CDR3, as DNA: TGTGCCAGCAGCTTAGCCTACTCTCCAGGGGGTGAAGCTTTCTTT. Translating gives CASSLAYSPGGEAFF.

This chain connects TRBV2 to TRBJ1-6, with a weak D call TRBD1 (5 bases). The CDR3 is made up of 14 amino acids. The germline V gene encodes CDR1 SNHLY and CDR2 FYNNEI. V dropped 6 bases and J dropped 9 bases, with 15 bases sitting between them. CDR3 DNA sequence: TGTGCCAGCAGGCGGGACTTCGAAGGTTCACCCCTCCACTTT. This encodes CASRRDFEGSPLHF.

The V call is TRBV5-6, the J call TRBJ1-1; a possible D gene is TRBD1 (5 bases). V gave up 4 bases and J gave up 6 bases, with 19 bases separating them. Germline V lookup: CDR1 SGHDT, CDR2 YYEEEE. The CDR3 covers 15 residues. The CDR3 loop reads CASSGGSFGPPEAFF. For the CDR3, the DNA is TGTGCCAGCAGCGGGGGGTCGTTCGGACCCCCTGAAGCTTTCTTT.

V gene TRBV5-1 combines with J gene TRBJ2-7, with TRBD1 matching 10 bases. V shed 0 bases and J 5 bases; nucleotides not matched to a gene: 5. The CDR3 length is 15 residues. Germline CDR1 SGHRS, CDR2 YFSETQ. The CDR3 DNA reads as TGCGCCAGCAGCTTGGACCGGGACAGGGGCAACGAGCAGTACTTC. It is translated as CASSLDRDRGNEQYF.

V and J are TRBV11-2 and TRBJ1-6; 9 bases map to TRBD1. The CDR3 sequence is 14 residues long. V lost 5 bases, J lost 8 bases, and 4 bases stayed unmatched. Germline V gene sequence: CDR1 SGHAT, CDR2 FQNNGV. The CDR3 nucleotides are TGTGCCAGCAGCAAGAGACAGGGGGATTCACCCCTCCACTTT. This codes for CASSKRQGDSPLHF.

This chain joins TRBV3-1 (or the pseudogene TRBV3-2) and TRBJ2-3; D not resolved. The V gene lost 2 bases and the J gene lost 2 bases, with 11 bases spanning the gap. The CDR3 consists of 15 residues. Per germline, CDR1 LGHDT and CDR2 YNNKEL (reference sequence). CDR3 sequence (DNA): TGTGCCAGCAGCCAAAGTCGACTGGTCACAGATACGCAGTATTTT. Protein: CASSQSRLVTDTQYF.

The gene calls are TRBV11-2 and TRBJ2-5, with D perhaps matching TRBD1 (5 bases). The V end lost 3 bases, the J end lost 5 bases, and 16 bases lay between the germline ends. The CDR3 is 15 amino acids. From germline, CDR1 is SGHAT and CDR2 FQNNGV. This CDR3 is CASSFDSSSGETQYF. CDR3 in DNA: TGTGCCAGCAGCTTTGATTCCTCGTCAGGGGAGACCCAGTACTTC.

J is TRBJ1-1 and V is TRBV5-5; D is uncertain. V shed 0 bases and J shed 1 base, with 7 bases lying between them. This CDR3 is 14 amino acids long. Germline assignment: CDR1 SGHKS and CDR2 YYEKEE (reference sequence). Here the CDR3 reads CASSLAAGNTEAFF. The CDR3 DNA reads as TGTGCCAGCAGCTTGGCGGCGGGGAACACTGAAGCTTTCTTT.

This chain connects TRBV12-5 to TRBJ1-1; no definite D call. Germline V lookup: CDR1 LGHNT, CDR2 FRNRAP. CDR3 length: 17 residues. V lost 0 bases and J lost 4, with 18 bases in between. Here the CDR3 reads CASGLVVLRARGTEAFF. DNA for the CDR3: TGTGCTAGTGGTTTGGTAGTTTTGAGGGCGCGGGGCACTGAAGCTTTCTTT. Combining the CDR3 with reference TRBV12-5 and TRBJ1-1 gives the whole variable domain DARVTQTPRHKVTEMGQEVTMRCQPILGHNTVFWYRQTMMQGLELLAYFRNRAPLDDSGMPKDRFSAEMPDATLATLKIQPSEPRDSAVYFCASGLVVLRARGTEAFFGQGTRLTVV.

This clone was recorded only once. The chain uses TRBV4-1 and TRBJ2-7; maybe TRBD1 (6 bases). V was cut by 0 bases and J by 0 bases, with 12 bases left in between. The germline gives CDR1 MGHRA, CDR2 YSYEKL. CDR3 length: 16 amino acids. The CDR3 nucleotides are TGCGCCAGCAGCCAAGAATCGTTGGACAGCTCCTACGAGCAGTACTTC. Protein: CASSQESLDSSYEQYF.

The chain recombines TRBV7-2 with TRBJ1-1, with D possibly TRBD1 on 5 matching bases. CDR3 length equals 14 residues. Germline values: CDR1 SGHTA, CDR2 FQGNSA. The V end was cut by 0 bases, the J end by 1 base, with 6 bases between. The CDR3 reads CASSLAGQNTEAFF. CDR3 nucleotides: TGTGCCAGCAGCTTAGCGGGGCAGAACACTGAAGCTTTCTTT.

This sequence joins TRBV5-1 and TRBJ2-1, with D perhaps TRBD2 (5 bases). The CDR3 has 14 amino acids. Trimming cost V 4 bases and J 8 bases, with 16 bases left between them. CDR1 is SGHRS, CDR2 YFSETQ, per germline. Here the CDR3 reads CASSPEATEDEQFF. The CDR3 bases are TGCGCCAGCAGCCCGGAGGCTACCGAGGATGAGCAGTTCTTC. The full variable domain, in which reference TRBV5-1 and TRBJ2-1 provide the parts outside the CDR3, is KAGVTQTPRYLIKTRGQQVTLSCSPISGHRSVSWYQQTPGQGLQFLFEYFSETQRNKGNFPGRFSGRQFSNSRSEMNVSTLELGDSALYLCASSPEATEDEQFFGPGTRLTVL.

The gene calls are TRBV5-1 and TRBJ1-1; 7 bases line up with TRBD1. The CDR3 spans 14 residues. The J segment lost 4 bases and the V segment lost 0 bases, leaving 3 bases of the junction unmatched. Germline V gives CDR1 SGHRS, CDR2 YFSETQ. CDR3 DNA: TGCGCCAGCAGCTTGGCCCCAGGGGGCACTGAAGCTTTCTTT. Translated: CASSLAPGGTEAFF.